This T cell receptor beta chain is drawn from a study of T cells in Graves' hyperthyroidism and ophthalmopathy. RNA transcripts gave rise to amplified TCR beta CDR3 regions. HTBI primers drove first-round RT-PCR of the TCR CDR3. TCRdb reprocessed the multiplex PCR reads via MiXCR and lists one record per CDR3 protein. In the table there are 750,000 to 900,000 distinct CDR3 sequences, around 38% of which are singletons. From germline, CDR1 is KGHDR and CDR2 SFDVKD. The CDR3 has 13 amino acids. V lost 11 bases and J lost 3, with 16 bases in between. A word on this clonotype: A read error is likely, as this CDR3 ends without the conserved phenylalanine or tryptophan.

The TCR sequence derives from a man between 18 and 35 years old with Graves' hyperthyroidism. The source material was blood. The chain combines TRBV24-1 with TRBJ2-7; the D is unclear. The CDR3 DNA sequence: TGTGCCAGCGGCAATCGGGTTGGCTACGAGCAGTACCTC. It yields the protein CASGNRVGYEQYL.